This entry describes one T cell receptor beta chain. This sample stems from a study of T cells in Graves' hyperthyroidism and ophthalmopathy. Amplified regions were TCR beta CDR3 sequences from RNA transcripts. A set of HTBI primers served as the primers for a first-round RT-PCR of the TCR CDR3. TCRdb re-called the multiplex PCR reads through MiXCR, storing one row per CDR3 protein. The data show 640,000 or so distinct CDR3 sequences, with roughly 14% seen just once and roughly 4.5% held by the top ten. Exclusions: uncontrolled infection, other autoimmune disease, pregnancy, lactation. Trimming took 6 bases from V and 4 from J, leaving 13 bases between them. Looked up from germline, CDR1 is KGHSH and CDR2 is LQKENI. This CDR3 spans 14 amino acids.

Sequenced input: blood. V usage is TRBV18 and J usage is TRBJ1-5; D uncertain. The clonotype comes from a woman between 40 and 55 years old with Graves' ophthalmopathy. The CDR3 bases are TGTGCCAGCTCCCCAGACGGAAGGAATCAGCCCCAGCATTTT. Translating it yields CASSPDGRNQPQHF.